This TCR beta chain stems from a study of cytotoxic CD8 clonotypes in ibrutinib-treated CLL. Produced via immunoSEQ multiplex PCR; TCRdb's table is partial and in-frame only. The data contain under 200,000 clones, roughly 80% of them singletons. CDR3 size: 13 residues. Germline-derived CDR1 and CDR2 are SGHNT and YYREEE (reference sequence). V gave up 2 bases and J gave up 8 bases, with 13 bases separating them. The V and J genes are TRBV5-4 and TRBJ1-2; D unresolved. The clonotype was recovered from a human donor with chronic lymphocytic leukemia. The material was PBMCs, obtained after 12 months of ibrutinib treatment. The CDR3 loop reads CASSLREGHGYTF. The CDR3 nucleotides are TGTGCCAGCAGCTTACGGGAAGGGCACGGCTACACCTTC.